The 24 T cell receptor beta chains listed next were all sequenced from one sample in a study of blood T cell repertoires in COVID-19. Using immunoSEQ multiplex PCR, the repertoire was profiled, and TCRdb retains in-frame clones only, with some absent. Of 150,000 to 180,000 clones in the sample, around 83% were seen once. The source material was peripheral blood. These receptors were collected from a woman aged 55-69 years with COVID-19, enrolled during active disease.

The chain couples TRBV6-5 to TRBJ1-5; 8 bases align to TRBD1. V lost 6 bases to trimming and J lost 3 bases; unmatched junction nucleotides: 7. The CDR3 extends over 15 amino acids. Germline V gene sequence: CDR1 MNHEY, CDR2 SVGAGI. CDR3 in amino acids: CASRQDRGDNQPQHF. In DNA, the CDR3 is TGTGCCAGCAGACAAGACAGGGGAGACAATCAGCCCCAGCATTTT.

In its sample, this clone was seen many times. This chain uses TRBV5-1 with TRBJ2-7; D unclear. Germline V gives CDR1 SGHRS, CDR2 YFSETQ. The CDR3 extends over 14 amino acids. Trimming shortened V by 2 bases and J by 4 bases, and 13 bases separated the two germline ends. As DNA, the CDR3 is TGCGCCAGCAGCTTTGGAGAACTACTATACGAGCAGTACTTC. Translating gives CASSFGELLYEQYF.

The chain links TRBV13 to TRBJ2-5; D remains ambiguous. Trimming took off 5 bases at V and 4 bases at J, with 5 bases between the two ends. The CDR3 has 11 amino acids. Germline CDR1 is PRHDT and CDR2 is FYEKMQ (reference sequence). CDR3 sequence reads: CASSPGETQYF. The CDR3 DNA sequence: TGTGCCAGCAGCCCCGGAGAGACCCAGTACTTC.

The chain links TRBV29-1 to TRBJ1-2; 9 bases line up with TRBD1. This CDR3 spans 13 amino acids. Germline V gene data show CDR1 as SQVTM and CDR2 as ANQGSEA. Germline trimming cut 6 bases from V and 7 bases from J; bases unmatched to any gene: 9. The CDR3 is CSVGGTGIGGYTF. In nucleotides, the CDR3 is TGCAGCGTGGGGGGGACAGGGATCGGTGGCTACACCTTC. The full variable domain, with the rest looked up from reference TRBV29-1 and TRBJ1-2, is SAVISQKPSRDICQRGTSLTIQCQVDSQVTMMFWYRQQPGQSLTLIATANQGSEATYESGFVIDKFPISRPNLTFSTLTVSNMSPEDSSIYLCSVGGTGIGGYTFGSGTRLTVV.

The J gene is TRBJ2-1, the V gene TRBV3-1 (or the pseudogene TRBV3-2), with 8 positions matching TRBD2. V lost 4 bases, J lost 5 bases, and 13 bases stayed unmatched. Germline-derived CDR1 and CDR2 are LGHDT and YNNKEL (reference sequence). The CDR3 is made up of 17 amino acids. CDR3 DNA sequence: TGTGCCAGCAGCCCCGCGGGAGGAGCCCCCAATAACAATGAGCAGTTCTTC. It codes for CASSPAGGAPNNNEQFF.

Notes on this clone: Sequence at one end of the junction differs from germline and may be a read error. This chain links TRBV7-7 with TRBJ1-3; 8 nucleotides agree with TRBD1. From germline, CDR1 is SSHAT and CDR2 FNYEAQ (reference sequence). This CDR3 is 15 amino acids long. Here the CDR3 reads CASSLGRGQGNTIYF. CDR3 sequence (DNA): TGTGCTAGCAGCTTAGGCAGGGGGCAAGGAAACACCATATATTTT.

This clone was seen more than once but under ten times. CDR3 loop: CASSAQGFGNTIYF. The CDR3 coding sequence is TGTGCCAGCAGCGCGCAGGGTTTTGGAAACACCATATATTTT. This chain uses TRBV13 with TRBJ1-3; a possible D gene is TRBD1 (5 bases). The CDR3 contains 14 residues. Germline values: CDR1 PRHDT, CDR2 FYEKMQ (reference sequence). Trimming left V 5 bases short and J 3 bases short, with 11 bases between.

This sequence joins TRBV24-1 and TRBJ2-2; D remains ambiguous. The CDR3 runs 14 residues. V dropped 5 bases and J dropped 0 bases, with 6 bases sitting between them. Germline CDR1 and CDR2: KGHDR and SFDVKD. The CDR3: CATSVGANTGELFF. In DNA form, the CDR3 reads TGTGCCACCAGTGTCGGTGCGAACACCGGGGAGCTGTTTTTT.

The chain employs TRBV7-3 and TRBJ1-1; D is perhaps TRBD1 (6 bases). This CDR3 region has 13 residues. Trimming cost V 4 bases and J 1 base, with 7 bases left between them. CDR1 and CDR2 from the germline V gene are SGHTA and FQGTGA. The CDR3 sequence: CASSWTENTEAFF. Here the CDR3 DNA reads TGTGCCAGCAGCTGGACAGAGAACACTGAAGCTTTCTTT.

This clone has a single count. The V and J genes are TRBV2 and TRBJ1-4; weak D call: TRBD1 (6 bases). CDR3 size: 15 residues. V lost 11 bases, J lost 2 bases, and 18 bases lay in between. In germline, CDR1 is SNHLY, CDR2 FYNNEI. The CDR3 region is CAGSSGVVTNEKLFF. The DNA of the CDR3 is TGTGCCGGATCTTCAGGGGTTGTGACTAATGAAAAACTGTTTTTT. The full variable domain, rest sourced from reference TRBV2 and TRBJ1-4, is EPEVTQTPSHQVTQMGQEVILRCVPISNHLYFYWYRQILGQKVEFLVSFYNNEISEKSEIFDDQFSVERPDGSNFTLKIRSTKLEDSAMYFCAGSSGVVTNEKLFFGSGTQLSVL.

The chain links TRBV6-5 to TRBJ2-1, with TRBD1 matching over 8 bases. Germline V gene lookup returns CDR1 MNHEY and CDR2 SVGAGI. V lost 4 bases, J lost 3 bases, and 5 bases stayed unmatched. The CDR3 is 15 residues long. The CDR3 region has the DNA TGTGCCAGCAGTTCTCCGGGACAGGACTACAATGAGCAGTTCTTC. Its protein product is CASSSPGQDYNEQFF.

This clone showed up just a few times. The chain recombines TRBV6-7 with TRBJ1-2; TRBD1 might be the D (6 bases). TRBV6-7 is an open reading frame, and its role is uncertain. The V gene lost 6 bases and the J gene lost 5 bases, with 13 bases spanning the gap. This CDR3 comprises 13 residues. The CDR3 is CASRPGTTYGYTF. The CDR3 DNA follows: TGTGCCAGCAGGCCTGGGACAACTTATGGCTACACCTTC.

This rearrangement joins TRBV5-1 to TRBJ1-1, with 9 bases identical to TRBD1. The CDR3 is made up of 14 amino acids. After removal of 3 bases from V and 5 bases from J, the junction contained 5 bases not matched to a gene. Germline V gene data show CDR1 as SGHRS and CDR2 as YFSETQ. CDR3 residues: CASSSDRGLTEAFF. The DNA of the CDR3 is TGCGCCAGCAGCTCGGACAGGGGATTAACTGAAGCTTTCTTT.

In this sample, this clone turned up once. The V call is TRBV6-4, the J call TRBJ2-2, with TRBD2 matching 8 bases. The CDR3 extends over 14 amino acids. Germline values: CDR1 MRHNA, CDR2 SNTAGT. V lost 8 bases to trimming and J lost 3 bases; unmatched junction nucleotides: 5. The CDR3 reads CASSSGLHTGELFF. The CDR3 DNA reads as TGTGCCAGCTCTAGCGGGCTTCACACCGGGGAGCTGTTTTTT.

The chain uses TRBV29-1 and TRBJ1-1; perhaps TRBD1 as D (5 bases). Trimming pared 6 bases from V and 5 bases from J, leaving 16 bases between. Germline V gene sequence: CDR1 SQVTM, CDR2 ANQGSEA. CDR3 size: 13 residues. In DNA, the CDR3 is TGCAGCGTGGGCTCGGGGGGAGGGACTGAAGCTTTCTTT. It translates to CSVGSGGGTEAFF.

This sequence joins TRBV2 and TRBJ1-2, with a weak D call TRBD1 (5 bases). Germline lookup yields CDR1 SNHLY and CDR2 FYNNEI. V lost 2 bases, J lost 4 bases, and 8 bases lay in between. CDR3 size: 13 residues. The CDR3: CASSESGSYGYTF. CDR3 coding DNA: TGTGCCAGCAGTGAATCAGGGTCCTATGGCTACACCTTC.

V usage is TRBV5-5 and J usage is TRBJ1-5; D is perhaps TRBD1 (6 bases). V was clipped by 2 bases and J by 0 bases, with 12 bases between them. Per germline, CDR1 SGHKS and CDR2 YYEKEE (reference sequence). The CDR3 extends over 16 amino acids. The CDR3 region has the DNA TGTGCCAGCAGCTTCGGACAGCCTTATAGCAATCAGCCCCAGCATTTT. As protein: CASSFGQPYSNQPQHF.

The chain employs TRBV6-5 and TRBJ1-1; D unclear. Per germline, CDR1 MNHEY and CDR2 SVGAGI. The CDR3 loop spans 15 amino acids. Trimming took 2 bases from V and 0 from J, leaving 10 bases between them. The CDR3 DNA follows: TGTGCCAGCAGTTACGGCTCAATGATGAACACTGAAGCTTTCTTT. Translated: CASSYGSMMNTEAFF.

This chain links TRBV5-4 with TRBJ2-1; D is undetermined. This CDR3 is 16 amino acids long. Germline CDR1 is SGHNT and CDR2 is YYREEE (reference sequence). The germline V and J ends were trimmed by 0 bases and 6 bases, with 16 bases remaining between them. DNA for the CDR3: TGTGCCAGCAGCTTGGGGAGCACCCGGAGTGGCAATGAGCAGTTCTTC. It yields the protein CASSLGSTRSGNEQFF.

This clone appeared a few times. V and J are TRBV4-2 and TRBJ1-3, with 7 bases matching TRBD1. V lost 3 bases to trimming and J lost 10 bases; unmatched junction nucleotides: 0. This CDR3 has 11 amino acids. Looked up from germline, CDR1 is LGHNA and CDR2 is YNFKEQ. The CDR3 DNA reads TGTGCCAGCAGCCAGGACAGGACCATATATTTT. Translation: CASSQDRTIYF.

V and J are TRBV6-5 and TRBJ1-1; 7 nucleotides match TRBD1. The V gene's germline CDR1 is MNHEY and CDR2 SVGAGI. This CDR3 comprises 14 residues. J was trimmed by 4 bases and V by 2 bases; bases with no gene match: 4. CDR3 sequence (DNA): TGTGCCAGCAGTTACGGGGGACAGTTCACTGAAGCTTTCTTT. This translates into CASSYGGQFTEAFF.

The chain recombines TRBV19 with TRBJ1-1; D remains ambiguous. The CDR3 length is 13 residues. V was shortened by 4 bases and J by 5 bases, with 11 bases between the two germline ends. Germline V CDR1 and CDR2: LNHDA, SQIVND (reference sequence). CDR3 nucleotide sequence: TGTGCCAGTAGTACGGGATTGCGGACTGAAGCTTTCTTT. This encodes CASSTGLRTEAFF.

The chain carries TRBV6-5 and TRBJ1-2; D not resolved. The CDR3 contains 11 residues. Germline V lookup: CDR1 MNHEY, CDR2 SVGAGI. Trimming took 7 bases from V and 5 from J, leaving 8 bases between them. The CDR3 protein is CASTTGYGYTF. As DNA, the CDR3 is TGTGCCAGCACTACCGGGTATGGCTACACCTTC.

V and J are TRBV7-9 and TRBJ1-1; the D gene is possibly TRBD1 (6 bases). Germline assignment: CDR1 SEHNR and CDR2 FQNEAQ (reference sequence). This CDR3 comprises 15 residues. The V end was cut by 2 bases, the J end by 1 base, with 11 bases between. CDR3: CASSLTETGNTEAFF. The CDR3 DNA sequence: TGTGCCAGCAGCTTAACGGAGACAGGGAACACTGAAGCTTTCTTT. The whole variable domain, remainder taken from reference TRBV7-9 and TRBJ1-1, is DTGVSQNPRHKITKRGQNVTFRCDPISEHNRLYWYRQTLGQGPEFLTYFQNEAQLEKSRLLSDRFSAERPKGSFSTLEIQRTEQGDSAMYLCASSLTETGNTEAFFGQGTRLTVV.